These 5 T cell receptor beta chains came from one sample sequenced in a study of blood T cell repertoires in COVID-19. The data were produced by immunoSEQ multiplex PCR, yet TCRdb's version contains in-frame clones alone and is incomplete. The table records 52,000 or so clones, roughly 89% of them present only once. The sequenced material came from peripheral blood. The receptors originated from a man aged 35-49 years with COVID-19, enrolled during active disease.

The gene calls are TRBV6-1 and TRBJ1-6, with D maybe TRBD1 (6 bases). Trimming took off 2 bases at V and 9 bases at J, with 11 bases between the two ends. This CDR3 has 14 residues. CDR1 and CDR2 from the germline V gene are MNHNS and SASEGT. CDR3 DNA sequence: TGTGCCAGCAGTGAAAACAGGGAGAGTTCACCCCTCCACTTT. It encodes CASSENRESSPLHF.

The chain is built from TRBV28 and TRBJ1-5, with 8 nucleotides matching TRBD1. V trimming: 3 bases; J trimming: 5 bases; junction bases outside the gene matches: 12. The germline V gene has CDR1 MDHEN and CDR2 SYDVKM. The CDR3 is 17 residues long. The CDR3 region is CASSFLKRQGQDQPQHF. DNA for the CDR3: TGTGCCAGCAGTTTCCTAAAACGACAGGGACAGGATCAGCCCCAGCATTTT.

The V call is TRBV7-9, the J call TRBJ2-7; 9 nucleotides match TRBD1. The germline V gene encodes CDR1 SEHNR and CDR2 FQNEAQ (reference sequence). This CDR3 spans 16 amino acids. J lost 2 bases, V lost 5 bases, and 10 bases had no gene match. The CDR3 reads CASSKIRQGGTYEQYF. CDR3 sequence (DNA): TGTGCCAGCAGCAAGATTCGACAGGGGGGCACCTACGAGCAGTACTTC.

The CDR3 DNA sequence: TGCGCCAGCAGCCATCCTAAGCAAGGGGACAATCAGCCCCAGCATTTT. This encodes CASSHPKQGDNQPQHF. This rearrangement joins TRBV4-1 to TRBJ1-5; weak D call: TRBD1 (5 bases). The CDR3 covers 16 residues. The germline V gene has CDR1 MGHRA and CDR2 YSYEKL. V was clipped by 3 bases and J by 3 bases, with 15 bases between them.

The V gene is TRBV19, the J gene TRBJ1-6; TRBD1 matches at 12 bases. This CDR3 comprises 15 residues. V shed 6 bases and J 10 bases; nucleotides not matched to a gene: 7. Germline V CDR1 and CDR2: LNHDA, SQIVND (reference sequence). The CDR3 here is CASSITGTGGSPLHF. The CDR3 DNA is TGTGCCAGTAGCATAACCGGGACAGGGGGCTCACCCCTCCACTTT.